The following is a TCR beta chain sequence with its context. The J segment lost 2 bases and the V segment lost 5 bases, leaving 6 bases of the junction unmatched. CDR1 is MDHEN and CDR2 is SYDVKM in the germline V gene. The length of the CDR3 is 14 residues. The data stem from a study of glioma-infiltrating T cells. Study background: Before surgery, glioma patients received dexamethasone for at most six days.

Using RNA template, CDR3s of TCR alpha and beta were amplified with iRepertoire arm-PCR. Each CDR3 protein gets one entry after TCRdb re-called the multiplex PCR reads with MiXCR. The sample holds around 350,000 distinct CDR3 sequences, roughly 41% seen once. The chain combines TRBV28 with TRBJ2-7; TRBD1 agrees at 7 bases. The sample comprised glioma tissue, nonneoplastic brain tissue, or PBMCs (not recorded which). The receptor comes from a human donor with low-grade glioma or glioblastoma, undergoing nonglioma brain surgery, or in good health (not recorded which). The CDR3 spells CASSPDRWAYEQYF. CDR3 nucleotides: TGTGCCAGCAGTCCGGACAGGTGGGCCTACGAGCAGTACTTC.